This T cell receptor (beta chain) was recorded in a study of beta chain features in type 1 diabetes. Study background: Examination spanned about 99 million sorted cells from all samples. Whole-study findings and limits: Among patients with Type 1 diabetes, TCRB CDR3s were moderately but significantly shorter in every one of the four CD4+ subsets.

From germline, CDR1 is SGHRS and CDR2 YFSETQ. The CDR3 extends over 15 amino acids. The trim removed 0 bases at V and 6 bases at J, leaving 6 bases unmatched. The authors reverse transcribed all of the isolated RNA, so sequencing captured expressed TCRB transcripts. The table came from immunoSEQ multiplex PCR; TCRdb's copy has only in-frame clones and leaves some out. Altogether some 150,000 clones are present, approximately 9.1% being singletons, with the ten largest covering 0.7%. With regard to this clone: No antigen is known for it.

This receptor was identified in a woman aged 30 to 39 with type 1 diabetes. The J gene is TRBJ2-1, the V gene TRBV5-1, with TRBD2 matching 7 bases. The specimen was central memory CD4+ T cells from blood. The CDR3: CASSLAVGGVNEQFF. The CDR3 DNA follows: TGCGCCAGCAGCTTGGCGGTGGGGGGGGTCAATGAGCAGTTCTTC.